This T cell receptor (beta chain) is drawn from a study of regulatory T cells in long-lasting Graves disease. This clonotype was counted only a few times. One end of the junction fails to match germline, which may point to a read error. There are 12 residues in the CDR3. Germline V gene lookup returns CDR1 SNHLY and CDR2 FYNNEI. Time point specified: newly diagnosed GD, antithyroid drugs for less than 3 months. Extracted RNA from PBMCs served as the source of the TCR library. Patient provenance is recorded as an endocrinology department in Xi'an, China. The authors built TCR beta libraries using iRepertoire HTBI primers and Arm-PCR of CDR3 regions. TCRdb re-called the multiplex PCR reads through MiXCR, storing one row per CDR3 protein. This table holds 580,000 or so distinct CDR3 sequences, about 15% found once. These data are also associated with another study on T cells in Graves' hyperthyroidism and ophthalmopathy. This second study notes: Initially, a first-round RT-PCR of the TCR CDR3 employed the HTBI primer set.

This TCR derives from a man aged 18 to 35 with Graves disease. The source was peripheral blood mononuclear cells (PBMCs), collected at new diagnosis, from a patient treated with antithyroid drugs. The V gene is TRBV2, the J gene TRBJ1-2; 9 positions match TRBD1. CDR3 nucleotide sequence: TGTGCCGGCAGGGACAGGGCGGATGGCTACACCTTC. This sequence encodes CAGRDRADGYTF.